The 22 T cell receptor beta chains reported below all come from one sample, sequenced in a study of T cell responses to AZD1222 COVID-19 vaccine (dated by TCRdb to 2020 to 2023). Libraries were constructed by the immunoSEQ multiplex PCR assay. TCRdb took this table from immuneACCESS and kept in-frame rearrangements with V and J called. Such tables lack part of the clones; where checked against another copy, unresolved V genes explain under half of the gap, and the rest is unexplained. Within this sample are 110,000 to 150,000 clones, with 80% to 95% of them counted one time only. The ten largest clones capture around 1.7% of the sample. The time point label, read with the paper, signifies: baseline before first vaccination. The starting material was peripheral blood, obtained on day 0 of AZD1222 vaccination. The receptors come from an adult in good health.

The CDR3 region is CASSLDGQYTEAFF. The CDR3 DNA reads as TGTGCCAGCAGCTTAGACGGACAGTACACTGAAGCTTTCTTT. This rearrangement joins TRBV11-2 to TRBJ1-1, with D possibly TRBD1 on 6 matching bases. The V gene lost 0 bases and the J gene lost 3 bases, with 8 bases spanning the gap. Germline values: CDR1 SGHAT, CDR2 FQNNGV. The CDR3 extends over 14 amino acids.

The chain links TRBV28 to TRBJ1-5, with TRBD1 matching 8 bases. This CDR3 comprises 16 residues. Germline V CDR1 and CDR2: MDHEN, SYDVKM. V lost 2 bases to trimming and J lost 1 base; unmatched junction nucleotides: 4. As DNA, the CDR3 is TGTGCCAGCAGTTTACCAGGGGGCGCGAGCAATCAGCCCCAGCATTTT. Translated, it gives CASSLPGGASNQPQHF. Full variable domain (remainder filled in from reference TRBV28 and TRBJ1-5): DVKVTQSSRYLVKRTGEKVFLECVQDMDHENMFWYRQDPGLGLRLIYFSYDVKMKEKGDIPEGYSVSREKKERFSLILESASTNQTSMYLCASSLPGGASNQPQHFGDGTRLSIL.

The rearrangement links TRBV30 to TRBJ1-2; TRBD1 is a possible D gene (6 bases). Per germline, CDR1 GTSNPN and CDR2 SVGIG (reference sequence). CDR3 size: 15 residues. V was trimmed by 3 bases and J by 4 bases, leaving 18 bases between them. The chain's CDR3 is CAWSLGGAGGYGYTF. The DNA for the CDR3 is TGTGCCTGGAGCCTAGGGGGGGCTGGGGGCTATGGCTACACCTTC.

The CDR3 region is CASSPGKGRGEDNEQFF. The CDR3 region has the DNA TGTGCCAGTAGTCCCGGAAAGGGCAGGGGGGAGGACAATGAGCAGTTCTTC. The genes are TRBV19 and TRBJ2-1, with D perhaps matching TRBD1 (7 bases). The germline V gene encodes CDR1 LNHDA and CDR2 SQIVND (reference sequence). The CDR3 spans 17 residues. The ends were cut back, 5 bases at V and 5 bases at J, with 22 bases in the middle.

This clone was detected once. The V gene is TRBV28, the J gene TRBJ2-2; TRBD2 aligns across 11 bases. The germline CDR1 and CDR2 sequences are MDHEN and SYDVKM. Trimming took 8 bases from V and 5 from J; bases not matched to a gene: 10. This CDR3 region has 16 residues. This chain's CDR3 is CASGGLAGLGTGELFF. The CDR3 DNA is TGTGCCAGCGGCGGACTAGCGGGTCTGGGGACCGGGGAGCTGTTTTTT.

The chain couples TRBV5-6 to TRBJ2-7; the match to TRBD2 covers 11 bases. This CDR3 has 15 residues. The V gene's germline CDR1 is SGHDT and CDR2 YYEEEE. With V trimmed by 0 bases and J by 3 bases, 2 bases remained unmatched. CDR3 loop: CASSLVTSGSYEQYF. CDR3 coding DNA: TGTGCCAGCAGCTTGGTCACTAGCGGGAGCTACGAGCAGTACTTC.

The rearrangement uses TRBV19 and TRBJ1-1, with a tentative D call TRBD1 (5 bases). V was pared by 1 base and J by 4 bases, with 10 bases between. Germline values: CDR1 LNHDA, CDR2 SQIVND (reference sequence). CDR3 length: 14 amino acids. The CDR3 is CASSIGGSFTEAFF. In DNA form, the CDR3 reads TGTGCCAGTAGTATAGGGGGCTCCTTCACTGAAGCTTTCTTT.

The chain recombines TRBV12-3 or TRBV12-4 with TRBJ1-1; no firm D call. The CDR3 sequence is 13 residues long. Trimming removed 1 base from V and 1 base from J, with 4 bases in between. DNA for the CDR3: TGTGCCAGCAGTTTAGGAAGGAACACTGAAGCTTTCTTT. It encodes CASSLGRNTEAFF.

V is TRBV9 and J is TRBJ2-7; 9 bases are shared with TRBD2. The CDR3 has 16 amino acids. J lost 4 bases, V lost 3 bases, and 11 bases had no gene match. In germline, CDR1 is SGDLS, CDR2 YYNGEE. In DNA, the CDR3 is TGTGCCAGCAGCGCCACCGGGGCGGGAGGGCCATACGAGCAGTACTTC. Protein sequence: CASSATGAGGPYEQYF. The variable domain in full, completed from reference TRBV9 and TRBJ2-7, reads DSGVTQTPKHLITATGQRVTLRCSPRSGDLSVYWYQQSLDQGLQFLIQYYNGEERAKGNILERFSAQQFPDLHSELNLSSLELGDSALYFCASSATGAGGPYEQYFGPGTRLTVT.

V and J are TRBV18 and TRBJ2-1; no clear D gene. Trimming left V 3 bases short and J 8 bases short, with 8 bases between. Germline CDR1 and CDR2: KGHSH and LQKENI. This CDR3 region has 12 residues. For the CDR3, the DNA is TGTGCCAGCTCACCCGGTCCCCATGAGCAGTTCTTC. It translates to CASSPGPHEQFF.

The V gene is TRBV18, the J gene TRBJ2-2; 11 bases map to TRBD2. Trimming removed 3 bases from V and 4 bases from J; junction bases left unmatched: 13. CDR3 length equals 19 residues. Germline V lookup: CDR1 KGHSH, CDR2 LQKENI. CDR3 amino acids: CASSPIPGLAVYGTGELFF. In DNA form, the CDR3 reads TGTGCCAGCTCACCTATTCCGGGACTAGCGGTGTATGGCACCGGGGAGCTGTTTTTT.

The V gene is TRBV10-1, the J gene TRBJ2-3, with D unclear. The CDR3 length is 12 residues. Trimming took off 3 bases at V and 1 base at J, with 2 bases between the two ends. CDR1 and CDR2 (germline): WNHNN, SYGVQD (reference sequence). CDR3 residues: CASSDRTDTQYF. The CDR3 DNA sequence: TGCGCCAGCAGTGACCGCACAGATACGCAGTATTTT.

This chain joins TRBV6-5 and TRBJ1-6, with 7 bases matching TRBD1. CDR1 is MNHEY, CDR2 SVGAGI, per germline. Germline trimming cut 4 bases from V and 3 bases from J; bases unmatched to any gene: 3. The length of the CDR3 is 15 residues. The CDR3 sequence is CASSSRDSYNSPLHF. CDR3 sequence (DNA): TGTGCCAGCAGTTCCCGGGACAGCTATAATTCACCCCTCCACTTT.

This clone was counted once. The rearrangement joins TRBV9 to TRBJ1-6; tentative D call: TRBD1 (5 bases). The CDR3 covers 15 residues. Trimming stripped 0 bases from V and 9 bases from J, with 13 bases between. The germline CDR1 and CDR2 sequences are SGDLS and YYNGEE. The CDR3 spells CASSVEATGGSPLHF. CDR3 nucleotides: TGTGCCAGCAGCGTAGAAGCAACAGGTGGTTCACCCCTCCACTTT.

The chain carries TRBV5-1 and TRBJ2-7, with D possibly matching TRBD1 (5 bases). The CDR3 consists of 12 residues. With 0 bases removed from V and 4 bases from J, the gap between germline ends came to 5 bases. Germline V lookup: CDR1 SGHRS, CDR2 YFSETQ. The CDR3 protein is CASSLGQYEQYF. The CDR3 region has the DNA TGCGCCAGCAGCTTGGGACAGTACGAGCAGTACTTC.

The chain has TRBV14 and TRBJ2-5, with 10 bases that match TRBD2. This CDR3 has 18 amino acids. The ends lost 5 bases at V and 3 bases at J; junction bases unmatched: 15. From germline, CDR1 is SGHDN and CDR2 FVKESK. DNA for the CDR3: TGTGCCAGCAGCGGGTGGAGCGGGAGGGCCCTTGAAGAAGAGACCCAGTACTTC. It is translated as CASSGWSGRALEEETQYF.

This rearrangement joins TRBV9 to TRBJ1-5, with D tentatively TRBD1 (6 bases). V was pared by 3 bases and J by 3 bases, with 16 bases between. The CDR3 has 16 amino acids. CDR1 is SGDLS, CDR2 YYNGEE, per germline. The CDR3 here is CASSAGAEGDNQPQHF. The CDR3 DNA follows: TGTGCCAGCAGCGCCGGGGCCGAGGGGGACAATCAGCCCCAGCATTTT. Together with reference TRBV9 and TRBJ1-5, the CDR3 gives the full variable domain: DSGVTQTPKHLITATGQRVTLRCSPRSGDLSVYWYQQSLDQGLQFLIQYYNGEERAKGNILERFSAQQFPDLHSELNLSSLELGDSALYFCASSAGAEGDNQPQHFGDGTRLSIL.

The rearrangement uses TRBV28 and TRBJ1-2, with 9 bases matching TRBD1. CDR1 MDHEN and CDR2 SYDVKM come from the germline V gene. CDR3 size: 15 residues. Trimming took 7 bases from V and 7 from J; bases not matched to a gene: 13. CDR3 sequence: CASITGGTGSGGYTF. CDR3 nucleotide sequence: TGTGCCAGCATAACAGGGGGGACAGGGTCGGGTGGCTACACCTTC.

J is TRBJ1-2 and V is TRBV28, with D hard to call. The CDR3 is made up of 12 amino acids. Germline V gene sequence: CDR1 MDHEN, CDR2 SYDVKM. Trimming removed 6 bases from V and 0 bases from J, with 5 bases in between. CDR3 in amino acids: CASRNTNYGYTF. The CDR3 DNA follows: TGTGCCAGCAGGAACACTAACTATGGCTACACCTTC.

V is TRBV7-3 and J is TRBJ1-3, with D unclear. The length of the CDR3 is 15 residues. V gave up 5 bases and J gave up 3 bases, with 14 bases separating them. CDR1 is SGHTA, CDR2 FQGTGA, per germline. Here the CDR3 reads CASSVSGRRGNTIYF. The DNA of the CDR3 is TGTGCCAGCAGCGTTTCGGGCCGCCGTGGAAACACCATATATTTT.

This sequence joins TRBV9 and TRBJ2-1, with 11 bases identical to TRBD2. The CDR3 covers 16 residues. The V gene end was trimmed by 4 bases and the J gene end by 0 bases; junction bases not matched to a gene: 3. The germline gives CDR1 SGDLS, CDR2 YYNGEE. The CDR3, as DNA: TGTGCCAGCAGCCATAGCGGGAGGGGCTCCTACAATGAGCAGTTCTTC. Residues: CASSHSGRGSYNEQFF.

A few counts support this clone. CDR3 nucleotide sequence: TGTGCCAGCAGTGAGGGGGTGGGTGGAGGATTGAACACTGAAGCTTTCTTT. Amino acid sequence: CASSEGVGGGLNTEAFF. The chain uses TRBV2 and TRBJ1-1; TRBD1 might be the D (5 bases). CDR1 and CDR2 from the germline V gene are SNHLY and FYNNEI. CDR3 length: 17 residues. V lost 3 bases, J lost 0 bases, and 17 bases lay in between.